Below are 21 T cell receptor beta chains sequenced from a single sample in a study of T cells after yellow fever vaccination. Each CDR3 protein gets one entry after TCRdb re-called the 5' RACE reads with MiXCR. The sample yields some 160,000 distinct CDR3 sequences, around 9.7% seen once. Sequencing used CD8+ T cells sorted from PBMCs, obtained 45 days after the yellow fever booster vaccination. The receptors shown here come from a man younger than 35 who received the YFV17D yellow fever vaccine.

Ten or more counts support this clonotype. The genes are TRBV4-1 and TRBJ1-1, with a possible D match to TRBD1 (6 bases). Trimming left V 5 bases short and J 5 bases short, with 15 bases between. The germline gives CDR1 MGHRA, CDR2 YSYEKL. This CDR3 has 14 amino acids. The CDR3 loop reads CASSVYRVGTEAFF. Here the CDR3 DNA reads TGCGCCAGCAGCGTATACAGGGTAGGGACTGAAGCTTTCTTT.

The rearrangement joins TRBV5-1 to TRBJ1-1, with D perhaps matching TRBD1 (6 bases). Germline assignment: CDR1 SGHRS and CDR2 YFSETQ. V lost 4 bases to trimming and J lost 4 bases, with 20 bases between them. The CDR3 contains 16 residues. The DNA for the CDR3 is TGCGCCAGCAGCCCGATTAAGAGGGGGGGCAGCACTGAAGCTTTCTTT. It yields the protein CASSPIKRGGSTEAFF.

The table lists this clonotype with many counts. The J gene is TRBJ2-1, the V gene TRBV29-1; TRBD2 aligns across 7 bases. CDR3 length: 17 amino acids. J lost 6 bases, V lost 4 bases, and 18 bases had no gene match. Germline assignment: CDR1 SQVTM and CDR2 ANQGSEA. The CDR3 coding sequence is TGCAGCGTTGTGCCGGAAAGCGGGGCGAGCAAAATCAATGAGCAGTTCTTC. This codes for CSVVPESGASKINEQFF.

V and J are TRBV4-1 and TRBJ1-2; 10 bases align to TRBD1. Germline V CDR1 and CDR2: MGHRA, YSYEKL. The trim removed 4 bases at V and 4 bases at J, leaving 3 bases unmatched. This CDR3 has 14 amino acids. CDR3 region: CASSPGQGFYGYTF. As DNA, the CDR3 is TGCGCCAGCAGCCCGGGACAGGGGTTCTATGGCTACACCTTC.

The V and J genes are TRBV12-3 or TRBV12-4 and TRBJ1-5; D is uncertain. Deletions cut 6 bases from V and 2 bases from J, with 8 bases between. This CDR3 is 13 amino acids long. DNA of the CDR3: TGTGCCAGCAGCGCATGGGGCAATCAGCCCCAGCATTTT. This codes for CASSAWGNQPQHF.

In nucleotides, the CDR3 is TGCGCCAGCAGCCAAGAATCCCGGGGGTATCAGCCCCAGCATTTT. Residues: CASSQESRGYQPQHF. The gene calls are TRBV4-1 and TRBJ1-5; weak D call: TRBD1 (5 bases). The germline CDR1 and CDR2 sequences are MGHRA and YSYEKL. The CDR3 covers 15 residues. V was trimmed by 0 bases and J by 5 bases, leaving 11 bases between them.

V usage is TRBV7-6 and J usage is TRBJ2-1; D perhaps matches TRBD2 (5 bases). V was trimmed by 7 bases and J by 1 base, leaving 14 bases between them. This CDR3 region has 15 residues. The germline V gene encodes CDR1 SGHVS and CDR2 FNYEAQ. CDR3 residues: CASNLGSQSYNEQFF. The CDR3 nucleotides read TGTGCCAGCAACCTTGGGAGCCAGTCCTACAATGAGCAGTTCTTC. The full variable domain, with the rest looked up from reference TRBV7-6 and TRBJ2-1, is GAGVSQSPRYKVTKRGQDVALRCDPISGHVSLYWYRQALGQGPEFLTYFNYEAQQDKSGLPNDRFSAERPEGSISTLTIQRTEQRDSAMYRCASNLGSQSYNEQFFGPGTRLTVL.

This clonotype was observed many times. This chain links TRBV5-4 with TRBJ2-3; D unresolved. The CDR3 runs to 13 residues. V was cut by 0 bases and J by 3 bases, with 5 bases left in between. Germline assignment: CDR1 SGHNT and CDR2 YYREEE (reference sequence). The CDR3 region has the DNA TGTGCCAGCAGCTTGGGATGGACAGATACGCAGTATTTT. This gives the protein CASSLGWTDTQYF.

This clonotype was found a few times. The chain carries TRBV29-1 and TRBJ2-3, with unresolved D. The ends were cut back, 3 bases at V and 5 bases at J, with 9 bases in the middle. Per the germline V gene, CDR1 is SQVTM and CDR2 is ANQGSEA. CDR3 size: 12 residues. The chain's CDR3 is CSVDPVGDTQYF. CDR3 nucleotides: TGCAGCGTTGACCCGGTAGGAGATACGCAGTATTTT.

This clonotype was observed a handful of times. This sequence joins TRBV5-5 and TRBJ2-7; 7 nucleotides agree with TRBD2. This CDR3 comprises 14 residues. With V trimmed by 4 bases and J by 2 bases, 6 bases remained unmatched. The germline CDR1 and CDR2 sequences are SGHKS and YYEKEE (reference sequence). The CDR3 sequence: CASSRRGKPYEQYF. CDR3 nucleotide sequence: TGTGCCAGCAGCCGGCGGGGGAAACCCTACGAGCAGTACTTC.

This clonotype was seen only a few times. The chain carries TRBV6-6 and TRBJ1-1; 7 positions match TRBD1. Germline CDR1 is MNHNY and CDR2 is SVGAGI (reference sequence). Trimming cost V 2 bases and J 5 bases; bases outside gene matches: 8. The CDR3 sequence is 15 residues long. For the CDR3, the DNA is TGTGCCAGCAGTTACCGAGAGGGGGCTTCTACTGAAGCTTTCTTT. Translation gives CASSYREGASTEAFF.

The V call is TRBV27, the J call TRBJ2-3, with D uncertain. Per the germline V gene, CDR1 is MNHEY and CDR2 is SMNVEV (reference sequence). V was shortened by 4 bases and J by 4 bases, with 6 bases between the two germline ends. The length of the CDR3 is 12 residues. CDR3 DNA sequence: TGTGCCAGCAGTTCTCAGTCAGATACGCAGTATTTT. Its protein product is CASSSQSDTQYF.

The rearrangement uses TRBV7-3 and TRBJ1-1; D is possibly TRBD1 (6 bases). The CDR3 is made up of 13 amino acids. The germline V and J ends were trimmed by 8 bases and 1 base, with 11 bases remaining between them. The germline CDR1 and CDR2 sequences are SGHTA and FQGTGA. CDR3 region: CASCLQGNTEAFF. The CDR3 region has the DNA TGTGCCAGCTGCCTACAGGGGAACACTGAAGCTTTCTTT.

This chain links TRBV7-9 with TRBJ1-2; no clear D. Between the trimmed V and J ends, which lost 4 bases and 4 bases, there was a span of 22 bases. This CDR3 has 17 amino acids. The germline gives CDR1 SEHNR, CDR2 FQNEAQ (reference sequence). For the CDR3, the DNA is TGTGCCAGCAGCTCCCCCGGCGGCCGGGTCGAGACCTATGGCTACACCTTC. This translates into CASSSPGGRVETYGYTF.

This clonotype was seen more than once but under ten times. CDR3 sequence: CASSPPGDQETQYF. The CDR3 DNA is TGCGCCAGCAGCCCGCCGGGAGACCAAGAGACCCAGTACTTC. This rearrangement joins TRBV4-1 to TRBJ2-5; D might be TRBD2 (6 bases). Trimming cost V 4 bases and J 0 bases, with 9 bases left between them. CDR3 size: 14 residues. Germline CDR1 and CDR2: MGHRA and YSYEKL.

This clonotype has ten or more counts. CDR3 protein: CASRSYNEQFF. CDR3 bases: TGCGCCAGCAGATCCTACAATGAGCAGTTCTTC. This chain joins TRBV10-2 and TRBJ2-1; D gene ambiguous. V dropped 6 bases and J dropped 1 base, with 1 base sitting between them. The germline V gene has CDR1 WSHSY and CDR2 SAAADI. CDR3 size: 11 residues.

This clonotype was seen more than once but under ten times. The chain joins TRBV7-9 to TRBJ2-7; D assignment may be TRBD1 or TRBD2 (6 bases each). The CDR3 totals 12 residues. The ends were cut back, 4 bases at V and 6 bases at J, with 10 bases in the middle. The V gene's germline CDR1 is SEHNR and CDR2 FQNEAQ (reference sequence). CDR3 in amino acids: CASSYRDFEQYV. The CDR3 bases are TGTGCCAGCAGCTACAGGGACTTCGAGCAGTACGTC.

This clonotype turned up a few times. V gene TRBV29-1 combines with J gene TRBJ2-3; D is possibly TRBD2 (6 bases). This CDR3 has 14 amino acids. V shed 7 bases and J shed 0 bases, with 14 bases lying between them. Germline loops: CDR1 SQVTM, CDR2 ANQGSEA. The CDR3 loop is CSAFAGTSTDTQYF. CDR3 nucleotides: TGCAGCGCTTTCGCCGGGACTAGCACAGATACGCAGTATTTT.

This clonotype was observed many times. The chain is built from TRBV11-2 and TRBJ2-3, with a tentative D call TRBD2 (6 bases). V lost 5 bases to trimming and J lost 0 bases, with 15 bases between them. The CDR3 is 16 residues long. Germline CDR1 SGHAT, CDR2 FQNNGV. CDR3 protein: CASSPNVAGSTDTQYF. The CDR3, as DNA: TGTGCCAGCAGCCCAAACGTTGCGGGGAGCACAGATACGCAGTATTTT.

This clonotype was detected ten times or more. This chain links TRBV12-5 with TRBJ1-3; D is unclear. Germline-derived CDR1 and CDR2 are LGHNT and FRNRAP. Trimming took 4 bases from V and 3 from J, leaving 13 bases between them. The CDR3 is 15 residues long. In DNA form, the CDR3 reads TGTGCTAGTGGTTCGGTAGGTGGCCATGGAAACACCATATATTTT. Protein product: CASGSVGGHGNTIYF.

CDR3 sequence: CASSGQGDTEAFF. The CDR3 DNA sequence: TGTGCCAGCAGCGGACAGGGGGACACTGAAGCTTTCTTT. The chain combines TRBV7-6 with TRBJ1-1; 10 bases map to TRBD1. This CDR3 contains 13 residues. Germline V lookup: CDR1 SGHVS, CDR2 FNYEAQ. The trim removed 5 bases at V and 3 bases at J, leaving 0 bases unmatched.